This T cell receptor (beta chain) emerged from a study of cytomegalovirus exposure and HLA in healthy donors. CDR1 and CDR2 from the germline V gene are MNHEY and SVGAGI. The CDR3 length is 14 residues. V shed 2 bases and J shed 9 bases, with 14 bases lying between them. In the PCR, 60 Vbeta and 13 Jbeta primers were used. Using immunoSEQ multiplex PCR, the repertoire was profiled, and TCRdb retains in-frame clones only, with some absent. Reported are tens of thousands of clones; the ten largest clones contain 3.8%. The J gene is TRBJ2-1, the V gene TRBV6-5; D remains ambiguous. Sequenced sample: PBMCs. This clonotype originated in a female donor in good health and CMV-seropositive. The CDR3 loop reads CASSYQPSTPEQFF. The CDR3 coding sequence is TGTGCCAGCAGTTACCAACCAAGTACTCCTGAGCAGTTCTTC.